These 17 T cell receptor beta chains were sequenced from one sample in a study of T cell changes during pregnancy in multiple sclerosis. The method was immunoSEQ multiplex PCR; TCRdb's version includes in-frame clones alone and lacks a portion of them. The table has 40,000 to 65,000 clones, around 94% seen once; the top ten hold 0.25%. This sample comprised CD4+ T cells from peripheral blood mononuclear cells, obtained in the third trimester of pregnancy. All receptors derive from a female donor with multiple sclerosis, enrolled in a pregnancy study.

CDR3 DNA: TGCGCCAGCAACCCAGTGACAGGTGGGCCGGTCGAGCAGTACTTC. This encodes CASNPVTGGPVEQYF. The J gene is TRBJ2-7, the V gene TRBV5-1, with a weak D call TRBD1 (6 bases). Trimming took off 6 bases at V and 6 bases at J, with 22 bases between the two ends. CDR3 length: 15 residues. CDR1 and CDR2 (germline): SGHRS, YFSETQ.

This clone was observed once. This chain joins TRBV19 and TRBJ1-5; D call uncertain. Trimming took 7 bases from V and 5 from J, leaving 15 bases between them. CDR3 size: 14 residues. Germline V gene data show CDR1 as LNHDA and CDR2 as SQIVND (reference sequence). The CDR3 nucleotides are TGTGCCAGTAATGGCAGGCCTCCTTATCAGCCCCAGCATTTT. The encoded protein is CASNGRPPYQPQHF.

This chain links TRBV6-6 with TRBJ2-7, with D possibly matching TRBD2 (5 bases). The V end was cut by 0 bases, the J end by 0 bases, with 12 bases between. The CDR3 consists of 16 residues. Germline V gene data show CDR1 as MNHNY and CDR2 as SVGAGI (reference sequence). The CDR3 spells CASSYSGGGSSYEQYF. DNA for the CDR3: TGTGCCAGCAGTTACTCAGGCGGCGGGTCCTCCTACGAGCAGTACTTC.

This sequence joins TRBV5-6 and TRBJ2-3; 9 positions match TRBD1. Germline-derived CDR1 and CDR2 are SGHDT and YYEEEE. V shed 4 bases, J shed 0 bases, and the junction held 3 bases outside the gene matches. This CDR3 has 15 residues. CDR3 amino acids: CASSPTGGSTDTQYF. The CDR3 region has the DNA TGTGCCAGCAGCCCGACAGGGGGTAGCACAGATACGCAGTATTTT.

The V gene is TRBV2, the J gene TRBJ1-2; 10 bases fit TRBD1. After removal of 5 bases from V and 8 bases from J, the junction contained 2 bases not matched to a gene. The CDR3 totals 12 residues. Germline CDR1 reads SNHLY; CDR2 reads FYNNEI. Here the CDR3 reads CASSRDRGGYTF. The CDR3 bases are TGTGCCAGCAGTAGGGACAGGGGCGGCTACACCTTC.

V usage is TRBV5-1 and J usage is TRBJ2-1; 8 positions agree with TRBD2. This CDR3 is 14 amino acids long. Trimming removed 4 bases from V and 6 bases from J; junction bases left unmatched: 6. Per germline, CDR1 SGHRS and CDR2 YFSETQ. CDR3 residues: CASSSGSLPNEQFF. The CDR3, as DNA: TGCGCCAGCAGCAGCGGGAGCCTGCCCAATGAGCAGTTCTTC. Using reference TRBV5-1 and TRBJ2-1 for the parts outside the CDR3, the full variable domain is KAGVTQTPRYLIKTRGQQVTLSCSPISGHRSVSWYQQTPGQGLQFLFEYFSETQRNKGNFPGRFSGRQFSNSRSEMNVSTLELGDSALYLCASSSGSLPNEQFFGPGTRLTVL.

This clone was seen a single time. This rearrangement joins TRBV6-1 to TRBJ2-1; D is perhaps TRBD2 (6 bases). Germline V lookup: CDR1 MNHNS, CDR2 SASEGT. Trimming took off 4 bases at V and 2 bases at J, with 12 bases between the two ends. The CDR3 totals 15 residues. The DNA for the CDR3 is TGTGCCAGCAGTGCGGTTAGCGGAGCCTACAATGAGCAGTTCTTC. This translates into CASSAVSGAYNEQFF.

In this sample, this clone turned up a few times. V is TRBV7-9 and J is TRBJ1-6, with 7 bases matching TRBD1. The CDR3 spans 14 residues. V dropped 5 bases and J dropped 9; count of bases not matched to a gene: 7. The V gene's germline CDR1 is SEHNR and CDR2 FQNEAQ (reference sequence). The CDR3 protein is CASSPQGKGSPLHF. The CDR3 DNA reads TGTGCCAGCAGCCCACAGGGGAAAGGTTCACCCCTCCACTTT.

This clone showed up just a few times. This chain uses TRBV29-1 with TRBJ1-1; D gene unclear. Germline V gives CDR1 SQVTM, CDR2 ANQGSEA. V lost 3 bases, J lost 5 bases, and 10 bases lay in between. This CDR3 region has 12 residues. The CDR3: CSVETRRTEAFF. CDR3 coding DNA: TGCAGCGTTGAGACGAGGAGAACTGAAGCTTTCTTT.

The rearrangement joins TRBV4-1 to TRBJ2-3, with TRBD1 as a possible D gene (5 bases). Per the germline V gene, CDR1 is MGHRA and CDR2 is YSYEKL. The CDR3 is made up of 14 amino acids. V was clipped by 6 bases and J by 6 bases, with 16 bases between them. CDR3 sequence (DNA): TGCGCCAGCAGTCAAAGGGGCCTTCGGGATACGCAGTATTTT. It codes for CASSQRGLRDTQYF.

This chain connects TRBV28 to TRBJ2-7, with 9 bases aligning to TRBD2. V trimming: 5 bases; J trimming: 2 bases; junction bases outside the gene matches: 10. The CDR3 contains 16 residues. Per germline, CDR1 MDHEN and CDR2 SYDVKM. CDR3 region: CASSISWLAGTYEQYF. CDR3 bases: TGTGCCAGCAGTATCTCGTGGCTAGCGGGGACCTACGAGCAGTACTTC.

A single count supports this clone. J is TRBJ1-5 and V is TRBV7-2, with 7 bases lining up with TRBD1. Germline V gene data show CDR1 as SGHTA and CDR2 as FQGNSA. The CDR3 has 15 residues. The ends lost 1 base at V and 1 base at J; junction bases unmatched: 1. The CDR3, as DNA: TGTGCCAGCAGCTTAGGCAGGGGGAGCAATCAGCCCCAGCATTTT. Its protein product is CASSLGRGSNQPQHF. The full variable domain, completed using reference TRBV7-2 and TRBJ1-5, is GAGVSQSPSNKVTEKGKDVELRCDPISGHTALYWYRQSLGQGLEFLIYFQGNSAPDKSGLPSDRFSAERTGGSVSTLTIQRTQQEDSAVYLCASSLGRGSNQPQHFGDGTRLSIL.

The chain has TRBV7-9 and TRBJ2-5; 7 nucleotides line up with TRBD2. There are 16 residues in the CDR3. J was trimmed by 3 bases and V by 1 base; bases with no gene match: 8. Germline V gene data show CDR1 as SEHNR and CDR2 as FQNEAQ (reference sequence). CDR3 nucleotide sequence: TGTGCCAGCAGCTTAGGGGGAGGGGACGATAAAGAGACCCAGTACTTC. Translating gives CASSLGGGDDKETQYF.

V gene TRBV9 combines with J gene TRBJ1-1; tentative D call: TRBD1 (5 bases). The CDR3 totals 13 residues. Deletions cut 1 base from V and 4 bases from J, with 8 bases between. Germline V gene lookup returns CDR1 SGDLS and CDR2 YYNGEE. The CDR3 region has the DNA TGTGCCAGCAGCGTACAGGGTGGCACTGAAGCTTTCTTT. This translates into CASSVQGGTEAFF.

V and J are TRBV28 and TRBJ1-1; D uncertain. Germline V lookup: CDR1 MDHEN, CDR2 SYDVKM. There are 15 residues in the CDR3. Trimming stripped 2 bases from V and 5 bases from J, with 15 bases between. For the CDR3, the DNA is TGTGCCAGCAGTTTAAGTGCGGCGGGGATTACTGAAGCTTTCTTT. It encodes CASSLSAAGITEAFF.

The genes are TRBV30 and TRBJ1-2, with D hard to call. Trimming removed 5 bases at V and 2 bases at J, with 15 bases between. Germline CDR1 and CDR2: GTSNPN and SVGIG (reference sequence). The CDR3 covers 14 residues. This CDR3 is CAWWSRRENYGYTF. The CDR3 DNA is TGTGCCTGGTGGTCCCGTCGGGAGAACTATGGCTACACCTTC.

The V and J genes are TRBV7-9 and TRBJ2-7; 7 bases line up with TRBD2. Germline CDR1 SEHNR, CDR2 FQNEAQ (reference sequence). V trimming: 4 bases; J trimming: 3 bases; junction bases outside the gene matches: 9. This CDR3 has 15 amino acids. This chain's CDR3 is CASSSTSETIYEQYF. Written as DNA, the CDR3 is TGTGCCAGCAGCTCAACTAGCGAGACCATCTACGAGCAGTACTTC. Complete variable domain (other parts from reference TRBV7-9 and TRBJ2-7): DTGVSQNPRHKITKRGQNVTFRCDPISEHNRLYWYRQTLGQGPEFLTYFQNEAQLEKSRLLSDRFSAERPKGSFSTLEIQRTEQGDSAMYLCASSSTSETIYEQYFGPGTRLTVT.